The clone carrying this T cell receptor (beta chain) was counted once. Measured with immunoSEQ multiplex PCR; TCRdb has only the in-frame clones, and not every one. The sample carries 100,000 or so clones, 87% recorded once. The CDR3 extends over 16 amino acids. Germline-derived CDR1 and CDR2 are MNHEY and SMNVEV (reference sequence). V gave up 5 bases and J gave up 1 base, with 16 bases separating them. The data stem from a study of T cell responses to AZD1222 COVID-19 vaccine. This chain uses TRBV27 with TRBJ2-3, with a tentative D call TRBD1 (6 bases). The clonotype was recovered from an adult who received the AZD1222 COVID-19 vaccine. Sequenced material: peripheral blood, taken 28 days after the second AZD1222 dose. The CDR3 protein is CASSPRTAFGTDTQYF. CDR3 coding DNA: TGTGCCAGCAGTCCTAGGACAGCCTTCGGCACAGATACGCAGTATTTT.